This T cell receptor (beta chain) was recorded in a study of T-cell reconstitution after alpha-beta-depleted transplantation in children. Whole-study findings and limits: Some patients' high day-60 TCRbeta diversity was attributed to recipient cells surviving conditioning. Expanded graft clones numbering several hundred reportedly gave rise to alpha-beta T cells about two months after transplant. From newly produced T cells came most of the T-cell counts and diversity one year after transplant.

Trimming cost V 0 bases and J 2 bases, with 22 bases left between them. Germline CDR1 reads SGHRS; CDR2 reads YFSETQ. CDR3 size: 19 residues. This clonotype came up many times. The antigen remains undetermined. Molecular barcoding with unique molecular identifiers was used for the TCRbeta library. TCRdb itself ran the PCR reads through MiXCR, one entry per CDR3 protein. Counted here are around 270,000 distinct CDR3 sequences, about 7.3% occurring once; the ten biggest clones make up about 9.3%. The material was peripheral blood, obtained 360 days after TCRalphabeta/CD19-depleted stem cell transplant. V is TRBV5-1 and J is TRBJ2-3; D might be TRBD2 (5 bases). The receptor was derived from a female patient under 10 years old who had a stem cell transplant for Fanconi anemia, so the T cells may come from the graft donor. CDR3 sequence (DNA): TGCGCCAGCAGCTTGGCAGGCAGTCGGCGGGTCGGGGACACAGATACGCAGTATTTT. This translates into CASSLAGSRRVGDTDTQYF.